This T cell receptor beta chain was captured in a study of cytomegalovirus exposure and HLA in healthy donors. Findings and limits, study-wide: Cytomegalovirus association was listed for under 200 TCR beta chains.

Details on this clone: The antigen is unknown.

PCR employed 60 Vbeta and 13 Jbeta primers. Repertoires were generated with immunoSEQ multiplex PCR, while TCRdb's copy carries only in-frame clones and drops some. The sample consists of about 93,000 clones, about 78% of them appearing once. This sequence was found in a woman aged 40 to 49 in good health and CMV-seronegative. Material for sequencing was PBMCs.

The CDR3 DNA is TGTGCCAGCAGTGAAGCCTCAACAGGGGGGATCACCGAAGCTTTCTTT. It yields the protein CASSEASTGGITEAFF. This chain connects TRBV2 to TRBJ1-1, with 8 positions matching TRBD1. Germline CDR1 and CDR2: SNHLY and FYNNEI. The CDR3 is made up of 16 amino acids. Losses at the gene ends were 0 bases for V and 8 bases for J; bases not matched to a gene: 11.